A selection of T cell receptor beta chains follows, all from one sample in a study of shared clonotypes between healthy human individuals. Produced via immunoSEQ multiplex PCR; TCRdb's table is partial and in-frame only. The table has roughly 650,000 clones, about 97% seen once. Sequenced: naive CD4+ T cells sorted from blood. The receptors originated from a woman between 25 and 40 years old in good health. The CDR3 runs from the conserved cysteine through the conserved F or W. The D gene is left open where the match is weak. Only part of the rows carry a size: once, few, many, or a class if the clone is expanded.

>16|TRBV2|.|TRBD1|TRBJ2-2
TGTGCCAGCAGGCCCGGGACAGGGGGCCGGACCGGGGAGCTGTTTTTT
CASRPGTGGRTGELFF
>15|TRBV2|.|TRBD1|TRBJ1-3
TGTGCCAGCAGAGGGACAGCTAGCTCTGGAAACACCATATATTTT
CASRGTASSGNTIYF
>17|TRBV11-3|.|TRBD1|TRBJ2-1
TGTGCCAGCAGCGGAGACACAGGGGGTGGCTCCTACAATGAGCAGTTCTTC
CASSGDTGGGSYNEQFF
>15|TRBV5-1|.|.|TRBJ2-4
TGCGCCAGCAGCTTGGAAGCCTGGGCCAAAAACATTCAGTACTTC
CASSLEAWAKNIQYF
>13|TRBV13|.|.|TRBJ2-5
TGTGCCAGCAGCTTAGGGAATCCAGACACCCAGTACTTC
CASSLGNPDTQYF
>15|TRBV2|.|TRBD2|TRBJ2-1
TGTGCCAGCAGGGGGACTAGCGGGACTTACAATGAGCAGTTCTTC
CASRGTSGTYNEQFF
>17|TRBV9|.|.|TRBJ2-6
TGTGCCAGCAGCGCAGGGGCAACAGGCTCTGGGGCCAACGTCCTGACTTTC
CASSAGATGSGANVLTF
>15|TRBV19|.|.|TRBJ2-1
TGTGCCAGTAGACCGGAGAGACAGTCCTACAATGAGCAGTTCTTC
CASRPERQSYNEQFF
>15|TRBV7-9|.|TRBD2|TRBJ2-2
TGTGCCACCTTGGGCGGGAGTTCAGCCGCCGGGGAGCTGTTTTTT
CATLGGSSAAGELFF
>13|TRBV6-1|.|TRBD1|TRBJ1-1
TGTGCCAGTGCGAGACAGGGGATAGCTGAAGCTTTCTTT
CASARQGIAEAFF
>14|TRBV30|.|.|TRBJ2-1
TGTGCCTGGAGTGTCGGGAGCTCCTACAATGAGCAGTTCTTC
CAWSVGSSYNEQFF
>13|TRBV18|.|.|TRBJ2-1
TGTGCCAGCTCACCATGGGTAGATCATGAGCAGTTCTTC
CASSPWVDHEQFF
>17|TRBV6-1|.|.|TRBJ1-1
TGTGCCAGCAGTGAAAATTCGAGGCCTTCAGGTATCACTGAAGCTTTCTTT
CASSENSRPSGITEAFF
>12|TRBV7-2|.|.|TRBJ1-1
TGTGCCAGCAGCCCAGGGGCCACTGAAGCTTTCTTT
CASSPGATEAFF
>17|TRBV14|once|.|TRBJ1-4
TGTGCCAGCAGCCAAGGACTGTTGGGGGGCGTGGATGAAAAACTGTTTTTT
CASSQGLLGGVDEKLFF
>15|TRBV28|.|TRBD1|TRBJ2-5
TGTGCCAGCAGGCCAGCCGGGACAGGGCTTGGAGAGCAGTACTTC
CASRPAGTGLGEQYF
>14|TRBV4-1|.|.|TRBJ1-5
TGCGCCAGCAGCCGAGGGGTTAGCAATCAGCCCCAGCATTTT
CASSRGVSNQPQHF
>15|TRBV27|.|TRBD2|TRBJ2-7
TGTGCCAGCAGCCTAGAGGGACTACCGCCGGGTGAGCAGTACTTC
CASSLEGLPPGEQYF